These T cell receptor beta chains were read from a single sample in a study of T cell responses to AZD1222 COVID-19 vaccine. The data were produced by immunoSEQ multiplex PCR, yet TCRdb's version contains in-frame clones alone and is incomplete. There are 99,000 or so clones in the sample; approximately 91% occur only once, and roughly a sixth lies in the top ten. The sample was peripheral blood, taken on day 0 of AZD1222 vaccination. The receptor source for this set is an adult in good health. Both conserved end residues are part of each CDR3. The D gene is left open where the match is weak. Only some rows state a clone size, as once, few, many or a class for expanded clones.

d_call	v_call	clone_size	j_call	cdr3_nt	cdr3_aa
TRBD1	TRBV6-5	-	TRBJ1-5	TGTGCCAGCAGTCCGGACAGGGATAGCAATCAGCCCCAGCATTTT	CASSPDRDSNQPQHF
-	TRBV11-1	-	TRBJ1-3	TGTGCCAGCAGCCCGGGATTCCGAAACACCATATATTTT	CASSPGFRNTIYF
-	TRBV30	-	TRBJ1-4	TGTGCCTGGAGTGTATCCAGAACTGCAACTAATGAAAAACTGTTTTTT	CAWSVSRTATNEKLFF
-	TRBV7-9	-	TRBJ1-2	TGTGCCAGCAGCTTAGATGACAGAGCTAACTATGGCTACACCTTC	CASSLDDRANYGYTF
-	TRBV10-3	many	TRBJ2-7	TGTGCCATCAGTGAGTTAGAAGACAGCTCCTACGAGCAGTACTTC	CAISELEDSSYEQYF
-	TRBV27	-	TRBJ1-2	TGTGCCAGCAGTTTCTCCCCGGCCAGGGTTAAAGTTAACTATGGCTACACCTTC	CASSFSPARVKVNYGYTF
TRBD2	TRBV7-3	-	TRBJ2-6	TGTGCCAGCAGCCCCGTGAGCGGGGCGGGGGCCAACGTCCTGACTTTC	CASSPVSGAGANVLTF
-	TRBV6-2/TRBV6-3	-	TRBJ2-7	TGTGCCAGCAGTATCCTGCAGGGGATACGCTCCTACGAGCAGTACTTC	CASSILQGIRSYEQYF
TRBD1	TRBV9	-	TRBJ2-2	TGTGCCAGCAGCGTGGGACAGGGGGCGGACACCGGGGAGCTGTTTTTT	CASSVGQGADTGELFF
-	TRBV5-1	-	TRBJ2-3	TGCGCCAGCAGTTGGGGGCAGGTAGATACGCAGTATTTT	CASSWGQVDTQYF
TRBD1	TRBV11-2	-	TRBJ2-5	TGTGCCAGCAGCTTAGACGGGGACAGGGGAGAGACCCAGTACTTC	CASSLDGDRGETQYF
TRBD2	TRBV9	-	TRBJ2-1	TGTGCCAGCAGCGCCCTCATGGGACTAGCTATGAATGAGCAGTTCTTC	CASSALMGLAMNEQFF
-	TRBV18	-	TRBJ1-2	TGTGCCAGCTCACCACCAGCAGGGACTAACTATGGCTACACCTTC	CASSPPAGTNYGYTF
-	TRBV25-1	few	TRBJ1-1	-	CASSVGTGAGTFF
-	TRBV6-1	-	TRBJ2-5	TGTGCCAGCAGTGAAGCGTGGGGCCAAGAGACCCAGTACTTC	CASSEAWGQETQYF
-	TRBV9	-	TRBJ1-2	TGTGCCAGCAGCGTAGCCCCCATAGGGGCGCAGGGCTACACCTTC	CASSVAPIGAQGYTF
-	TRBV6-2/TRBV6-3	-	TRBJ1-1	TGTGCCAGCAGTTACGCCAGGAACACTGAAGCTTTCTTT	CASSYARNTEAFF
-	TRBV27	-	TRBJ1-2	TGTGCCAGCACCAAGGGGGGAGGGGGATATTATGGCTACACCTTC	CASTKGGGGYYGYTF
TRBD1	TRBV19	-	TRBJ2-7	TGTGCCAGTGGGACCGGGACAGTAGGCGAGCAGTACTTC	CASGTGTVGEQYF
-	TRBV5-5	once	TRBJ1-3	TGTGCCAGCAAGGGACCTATCTCTGGAAACACCATATATTTT	CASKGPISGNTIYF
-	TRBV7-6	few	TRBJ1-5	TGTGCCAGCAGCCTAGGGAGAGATCAGCCCCAGCATTTT	CASSLGRDQPQHF
TRBD1	TRBV11-2	-	TRBJ2-2	TGTGCCAGCAGCTTATTGGACAGGGCCGGGGAGCTGTTTTTT	CASSLLDRAGELFF
-	TRBV12-3/TRBV12-4	-	TRBJ2-2	TGTGCCAGCAGACATGGACAGACCGGGGAGCTGTTTTTT	CASRHGQTGELFF
-	TRBV5-1	-	TRBJ2-1	TGCGCCAGCAGCTGGACTCGGGACAATGAGCAGTTCTTC	CASSWTRDNEQFF
-	TRBV10-3	-	TRBJ2-7	TGTGCCATCAGTGAGTCCCAGAAGTACGAGCAGTACTTC	CAISESQKYEQYF
-	TRBV11-2	-	TRBJ2-7	TGTGCCAGCAGCCCGAGGAGGGGTTCCTACGAGCAGTACTTC	CASSPRRGSYEQYF
-	TRBV6-5	few	TRBJ1-3	TGTGCCAGCCGGGGAAATGCTGGAAACACCATATATTTT	CASRGNAGNTIYF
-	TRBV13	-	TRBJ1-2	TGTGCCAGCAGCTTCGCAGGGTCGTTCGATGGCTACACCTTC	CASSFAGSFDGYTF
-	TRBV5-1	-	TRBJ1-5	TGCGCCAGCAGCCAGAGCGGGGCGGCAAATCAGCCCCAGCATTTT	CASSQSGAANQPQHF
-	TRBV7-9	-	TRBJ2-2	TGTGCGGGTCGAACCGGGGAGCTGTTTTTT	CAGRTGELFF
TRBD2	TRBV27	-	TRBJ2-3	TGTGCCAGCAGTTTATTCAGGACTAGTGGGTATACGCAGTATTTT	CASSLFRTSGYTQYF
-	TRBV10-3	-	TRBJ2-3	TGTGCCATCAGTGAGTCAGGTCCCGCAGATACGCAGTATTTT	CAISESGPADTQYF
-	TRBV29-1	-	TRBJ1-2	TGCAGCGTTGAAGGTCAGGGTAATGGCTACACCTTC	CSVEGQGNGYTF
-	TRBV3-1/TRBV3-2	-	TRBJ2-7	TGTGCCAGCAGCCAAGAGCCAGGCAAATCCTACGAGCAGTACTTC	CASSQEPGKSYEQYF
-	TRBV10-3	-	TRBJ2-1	TGTGCCATCAGTGAGATCAGGAATGAGCAGTTCTTC	CAISEIRNEQFF
-	TRBV14	-	TRBJ2-1	TGTGCCAGCAGCCGCGGAACGTACAATGAGCAGTTCTTC	CASSRGTYNEQFF
-	TRBV7-3	-	TRBJ2-3	TGTGCCAGCAGCTTTAGTGGGGAGAGCACAGATACGCAGTATTTT	CASSFSGESTDTQYF
-	TRBV6-5	once	TRBJ2-3	TGTGCCAGCAGCACATACTCGGGGACAGATACGCAGTATTTT	CASSTYSGTDTQYF
TRBD1	TRBV7-8	-	TRBJ2-7	TGTGCCAGCACCCCAATACGGGGGACAGGGCTCTACGAGCAGTACTTC	CASTPIRGTGLYEQYF
-	TRBV6-1	-	TRBJ1-1	TGTGCCAGCAGTGGAGGTAGTCAGCCCGCGGGGGTCACTGAAGCTTTCTTT	CASSGGSQPAGVTEAFF
TRBD1	TRBV6-6	once	TRBJ2-7	TGTGCCAGCAGCTCCGGGACAGGGGGCTACGAGCAGTACTTC	CASSSGTGGYEQYF
-	TRBV6-5	-	TRBJ1-5	TGTGCCACTTCCCGGGGGGGAGGCAATCAGCCCCAGCATTTT	CATSRGGGNQPQHF
-	TRBV2	-	TRBJ2-1	TGTGCCAGCGGTGTACCAAGCAATGAGCAGTTCTTC	CASGVPSNEQFF
-	TRBV2	-	TRBJ2-7	TGTGCCAGCAGTGTCCAGGGGGGCGAGCAGTACTTC	CASSVQGGEQYF
-	TRBV6-1	few	TRBJ2-7	TGTGCCAGCAGTGACCTGGGGATACTATCCTACGAGCAGTACTTC	CASSDLGILSYEQYF
TRBD1	TRBV10-3	-	TRBJ1-2	TGTGCCATCAGTGAGGGACAGGCGGGCGGCTACACCTTC	CAISEGQAGGYTF
-	TRBV5-1	-	TRBJ1-2	TGCGCCAGCAGCTTGGAGTTTGGGGGCGCCTCCGGCTACACCTTC	CASSLEFGGASGYTF
-	TRBV6-5	-	TRBJ1-5	TGTGCCAGCAGTTACTCCGGGGGGCGCAATCAGCCCCAGCATTTT	CASSYSGGRNQPQHF
TRBD1	TRBV4-1	-	TRBJ1-2	TGCGCCAGCAGCCCACGACAGGGAGAGGTCTATGGCTACACCTTC	CASSPRQGEVYGYTF
-	TRBV5-1	-	TRBJ1-1	TGCGCCAGCAGCGCATGGGGACCCCACACTGAAGCTTTCTTT	CASSAWGPHTEAFF
-	TRBV30	-	TRBJ2-2	TGTGCCTGGAGTGGGGGTGCGAACACCGGGGAGCTGTTTTTT	CAWSGGANTGELFF
-	TRBV7-8	-	TRBJ2-1	TGTGCCAGCAGTCTTCCTGCGGGGAATGAGCAGTTCTTC	CASSLPAGNEQFF